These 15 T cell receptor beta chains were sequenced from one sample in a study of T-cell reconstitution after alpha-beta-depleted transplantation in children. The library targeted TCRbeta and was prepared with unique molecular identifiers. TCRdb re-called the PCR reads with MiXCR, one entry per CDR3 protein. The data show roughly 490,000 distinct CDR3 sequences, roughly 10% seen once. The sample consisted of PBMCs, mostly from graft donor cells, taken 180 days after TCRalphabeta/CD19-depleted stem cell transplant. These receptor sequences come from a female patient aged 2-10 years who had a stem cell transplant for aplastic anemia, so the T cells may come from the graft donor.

CDR3 in DNA: TGTGCCATCAGCCCTCAGGGAAATCAGCCCCAGCATTTT. Its protein is CAISPQGNQPQHF. This chain links TRBV10-3 with TRBJ1-5, with D tentatively TRBD1 (5 bases). V lost 6 bases and J 4 bases, leaving 10 bases between the germline ends. The germline V gene has CDR1 ENHRY and CDR2 SYGVKD. The CDR3 is made up of 13 amino acids.

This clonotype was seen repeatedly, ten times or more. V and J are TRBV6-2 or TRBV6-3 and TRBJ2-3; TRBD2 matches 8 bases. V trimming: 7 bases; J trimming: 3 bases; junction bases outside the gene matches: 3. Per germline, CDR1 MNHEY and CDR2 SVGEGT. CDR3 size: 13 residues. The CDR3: CASTGLATDTQYF. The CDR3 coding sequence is TGTGCCAGCACCGGACTAGCTACAGATACGCAGTATTTT.

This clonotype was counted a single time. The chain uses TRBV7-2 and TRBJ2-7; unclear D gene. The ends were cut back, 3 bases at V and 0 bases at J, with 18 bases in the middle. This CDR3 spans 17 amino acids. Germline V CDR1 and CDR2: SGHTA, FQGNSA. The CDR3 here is CASSFLTTRVFSYEQYF. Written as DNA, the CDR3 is TGTGCCAGCAGCTTCCTTACAACCCGGGTGTTCTCCTACGAGCAGTACTTC.

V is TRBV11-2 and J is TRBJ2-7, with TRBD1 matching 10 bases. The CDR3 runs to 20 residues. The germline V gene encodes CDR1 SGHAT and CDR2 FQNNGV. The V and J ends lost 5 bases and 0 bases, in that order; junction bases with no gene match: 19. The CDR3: CASSAWWGDRGVGCSYEQYV. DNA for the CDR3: TGTGCCAGCAGCGCCTGGTGGGGGGACAGGGGTGTGGGATGCTCCTACGAGCAGTACGTC.

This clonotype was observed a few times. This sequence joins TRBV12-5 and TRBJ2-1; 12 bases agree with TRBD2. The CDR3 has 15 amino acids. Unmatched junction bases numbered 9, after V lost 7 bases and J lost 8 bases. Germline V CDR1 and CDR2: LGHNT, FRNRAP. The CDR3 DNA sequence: TGTGCTAGTGCCCCCGCTAGCGGGAGGGGGGATGAGCAGTTCTTC. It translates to CASAPASGRGDEQFF. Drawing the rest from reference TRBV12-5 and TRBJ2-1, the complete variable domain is DARVTQTPRHKVTEMGQEVTMRCQPILGHNTVFWYRQTMMQGLELLAYFRNRAPLDDSGMPKDRFSAEMPDATLATLKIQPSEPRDSAVYFCASAPASGRGDEQFFGPGTRLTVL.

CDR3 DNA: TGTGCCAGCAGTTTCCCACCCCGGGGACAGCTCAGTACCTACGAGCAGTACGTC. Its translation: CASSFPPRGQLSTYEQYV. J is TRBJ2-7 and V is TRBV12-3 or TRBV12-4; 7 bases are a match to TRBD1. J was trimmed by 2 bases and V by 3 bases; bases with no gene match: 16. The length of the CDR3 is 18 residues.

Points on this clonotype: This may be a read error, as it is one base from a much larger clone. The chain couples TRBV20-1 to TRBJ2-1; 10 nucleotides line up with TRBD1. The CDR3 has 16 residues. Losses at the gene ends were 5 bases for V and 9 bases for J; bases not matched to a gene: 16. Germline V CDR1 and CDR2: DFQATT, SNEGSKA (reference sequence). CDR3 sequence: CSAFPRPRQGAAEQFF. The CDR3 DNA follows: TGCAGTGCTTTCCCTCGACCGCGACAGGGGGCAGCTGAGCAGTTCTTC.

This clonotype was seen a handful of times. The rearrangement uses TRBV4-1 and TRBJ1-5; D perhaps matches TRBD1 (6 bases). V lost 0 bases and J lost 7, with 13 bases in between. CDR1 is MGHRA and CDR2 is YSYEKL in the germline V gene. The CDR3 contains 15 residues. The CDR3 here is CASSQEGQPVQPQHF. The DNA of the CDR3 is TGCGCCAGCAGCCAAGAGGGACAACCGGTCCAGCCCCAGCATTTT.

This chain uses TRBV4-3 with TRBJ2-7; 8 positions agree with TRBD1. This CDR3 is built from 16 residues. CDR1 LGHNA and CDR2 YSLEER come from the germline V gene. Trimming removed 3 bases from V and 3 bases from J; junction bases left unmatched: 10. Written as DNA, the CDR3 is TGCGCCAGCAGCCACGGATGGAACGGACAGGGCTACGAGCAGTACTTC. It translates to CASSHGWNGQGYEQYF.

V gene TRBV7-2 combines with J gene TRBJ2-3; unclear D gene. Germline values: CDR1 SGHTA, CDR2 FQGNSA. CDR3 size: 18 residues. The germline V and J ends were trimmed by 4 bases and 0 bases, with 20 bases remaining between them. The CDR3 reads CASSWASKRVPSTDTQYF. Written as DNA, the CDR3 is TGTGCCAGCAGCTGGGCGTCGAAGCGCGTCCCTAGCACAGATACGCAGTATTTT.

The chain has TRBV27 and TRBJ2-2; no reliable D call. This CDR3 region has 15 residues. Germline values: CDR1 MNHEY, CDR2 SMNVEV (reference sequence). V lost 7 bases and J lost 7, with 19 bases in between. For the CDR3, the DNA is TGTGCCAGCACCTCGGCAGGACCAGGTCACGGGGAGCTGTTTTTT. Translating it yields CASTSAGPGHGELFF.

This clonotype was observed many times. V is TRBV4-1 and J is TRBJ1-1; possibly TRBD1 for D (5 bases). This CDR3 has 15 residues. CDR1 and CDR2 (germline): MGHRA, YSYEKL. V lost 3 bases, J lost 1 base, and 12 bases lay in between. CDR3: CASSHLATGNTEAFF. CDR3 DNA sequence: TGCGCCAGCAGCCACTTAGCTACAGGGAACACTGAAGCTTTCTTT.

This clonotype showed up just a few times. The CDR3 DNA is TGTGCCTGGATCAAGGATAACACTGAAGCTTTCTTT. This codes for CAWIKDNTEAFF. The chain uses TRBV30 and TRBJ1-1; no reliable D call. V lost 4 bases and J lost 2, with 8 bases in between. The CDR3 spans 12 residues. Looked up from germline, CDR1 is GTSNPN and CDR2 is SVGIG (reference sequence).

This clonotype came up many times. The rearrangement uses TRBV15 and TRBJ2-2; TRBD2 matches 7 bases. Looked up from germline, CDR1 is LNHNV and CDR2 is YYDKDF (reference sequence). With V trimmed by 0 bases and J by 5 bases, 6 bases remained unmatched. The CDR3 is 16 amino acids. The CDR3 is CATSREGLAETGELFF. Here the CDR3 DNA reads TGTGCCACCAGCAGAGAAGGGCTAGCGGAAACCGGGGAGCTGTTTTTT.

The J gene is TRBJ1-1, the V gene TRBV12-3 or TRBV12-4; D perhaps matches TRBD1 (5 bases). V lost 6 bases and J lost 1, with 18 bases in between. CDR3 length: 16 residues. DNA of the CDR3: TGTGCCAGCAGCCCTAACCGGGGGAAGAAGAACACTGAAGCTTTCTTT. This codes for CASSPNRGKKNTEAFF.